A single sample is the source of the 22 T cell receptor beta chains below, sequenced in a study of shared clonotypes between healthy human individuals. The method was immunoSEQ multiplex PCR; TCRdb's version includes in-frame clones alone and lacks a portion of them. Of around 1.1 million clones listed, around 82% were seen once; the top ten hold more than 0.55%. Sequencing used memory CD4+ T cells from PBMCs. This sample's subset: CD45RA-negative fraction. The origin of the receptors is a man aged 18 to 35 in good health. Some clones in this sample may be carry-over from other donors' samples.

The chain recombines TRBV7-2 with TRBJ2-3; 8 bases align to TRBD2. V lost 4 bases, J lost 4 bases, and 4 bases stayed unmatched. The CDR3 extends over 14 amino acids. Germline V lookup: CDR1 SGHTA, CDR2 FQGNSA. The CDR3 spells CASSSTSASDTQYF. The CDR3 bases are TGTGCCAGCAGCTCGACTAGCGCCTCAGATACGCAGTATTTT.

The chain has TRBV7-3 and TRBJ2-1; TRBD2 matches at 7 bases. The CDR3 covers 14 residues. Germline V gene lookup returns CDR1 SGHTA and CDR2 FQGTGA. The V segment lost 3 bases and the J segment 5 bases; nucleotides outside the gene matches: 4. DNA for the CDR3: TGTGCCAGCAGCTTGGCGGGAGAAAACAATGAGCAGTTCTTC. Translating it yields CASSLAGENNEQFF.

The chain carries TRBV5-1 and TRBJ1-2; 8 bases align to TRBD1. This CDR3 comprises 14 residues. CDR1 and CDR2 (germline): SGHRS, YFSETQ. With 5 bases clipped from V and 4 bases from J, the junction kept 7 bases outside the gene matches. DNA for the CDR3: TGCGCCAGCAGGCCAGGGGGCTGGGGCTATGGCTACACCTTC. Translating it yields CASRPGGWGYGYTF.

The rearrangement joins TRBV28 to TRBJ2-3, with 7 bases identical to TRBD2. V lost 7 bases and J lost 0; bases outside the gene matches: 16. Germline CDR1 and CDR2: MDHEN and SYDVKM. This CDR3 region has 18 residues. CDR3 coding DNA: TGTGCCAGCATGGGTTTTGTGGCGGGAGAGCCTAGCACAGATACGCAGTATTTT. Amino acid sequence: CASMGFVAGEPSTDTQYF.

The gene calls are TRBV30 and TRBJ2-7, with TRBD1 as a possible D gene (5 bases). Germline CDR1 and CDR2: GTSNPN and SVGIG (reference sequence). V was pared by 2 bases and J by 6 bases, with 14 bases between. The CDR3 runs 13 residues. CDR3 region: CAWSSRAKGEQYF. The CDR3 DNA follows: TGTGCCTGGAGTAGCAGGGCAAAGGGCGAGCAGTACTTC.

This chain's CDR3 is CSGAGQGMGIQYF. CDR3 DNA: TGCAGCGGAGCAGGACAGGGGATGGGTATTCAGTACTTC. The gene calls are TRBV29-1 and TRBJ2-4; 9 bases line up with TRBD1. CDR1 and CDR2 from the germline V gene are SQVTM and ANQGSEA. V lost 7 bases to trimming and J lost 10 bases; unmatched junction nucleotides: 11. CDR3 length: 13 residues.

This clone was recorded only once. The genes are TRBV5-1 and TRBJ2-7; a weak D match, TRBD1 (5 bases). The V and J ends lost 4 bases and 3 bases respectively, with 11 bases between them. The germline V gene encodes CDR1 SGHRS and CDR2 YFSETQ. This CDR3 region has 13 residues. The CDR3 DNA sequence: TGCGCCAGCAGCCCCAGTAGGGGCTACGAGCAGTACTTC. Its translation is CASSPSRGYEQYF.

This clone showed up just a few times. This likely traces to a read error, being one base from a far larger clone. This CDR3 is also generated by other DNA sequences in the sample. The CDR3 region is CASSLAETQYF. The CDR3 DNA sequence: TGTGCCAGCAGCTTGGCAGAGACCCAGTACTTC. The chain recombines TRBV5-4 with TRBJ2-5; no definite D call. Germline V gene lookup returns CDR1 SGHNT and CDR2 YYREEE (reference sequence). The CDR3 extends over 11 amino acids. V dropped 0 bases and J dropped 4 bases, with 1 base sitting between them. Complete variable domain (other parts from reference TRBV5-4 and TRBJ2-5): ETGVTQSPTHLIKTRGQQVTLRCSSQSGHNTVSWYQQALGQGPQFIFQYYREEENGRGNFPPRFSGLQFPNYSSELNVNALELDDSALYLCASSLAETQYFGPGTRLLVL.

The chain combines TRBV6-6 with TRBJ2-7; weak D call: TRBD2 (6 bases). Per the germline V gene, CDR1 is MNHNY and CDR2 is SVGAGI (reference sequence). This CDR3 contains 12 residues. V was clipped by 5 bases and J by 3 bases, with 8 bases between them. The CDR3 DNA reads as TGTGCCAGCAGTCGGGAGATCTACGAGCAGTACTTC. Translated, it gives CASSREIYEQYF.

The rearrangement links TRBV28 to TRBJ2-7; no firm D call. CDR3 length: 16 amino acids. V dropped 6 bases and J dropped 1 base, with 19 bases sitting between them. Germline V gene sequence: CDR1 MDHEN, CDR2 SYDVKM. The CDR3 reads CASSSLSLGESYEQYF. In DNA, the CDR3 is TGTGCCAGCAGCTCGCTCTCTCTCGGTGAATCCTACGAGCAGTACTTC.

The chain recombines TRBV25-1 with TRBJ2-1, with 12 bases identical to TRBD2. Germline V gives CDR1 MGHDK, CDR2 SYGVNS. With 3 bases clipped from V and 8 bases from J, the junction kept 11 bases outside the gene matches. The CDR3 is 17 residues long. The CDR3 loop reads CASSDMLGASGRDEQFF. DNA for the CDR3: TGTGCCAGCAGTGACATGCTCGGGGCTAGCGGGAGGGATGAGCAGTTCTTC.

This chain joins TRBV7-2 and TRBJ2-3, with 13 bases that match TRBD2. Trimming at V came to 5 bases and at J to 1 base, leaving 9 bases not matched to a gene. The germline gives CDR1 SGHTA, CDR2 FQGNSA. The CDR3 has 18 amino acids. The CDR3 coding sequence is TGTGCCAGCAGCCGACTAGCGGGAGGTGTTCCCGGCACAGATACGCAGTATTTT. This gives the protein CASSRLAGGVPGTDTQYF.

The chain uses TRBV28 and TRBJ2-7; TRBD1 matches 8 bases. Germline CDR1 is MDHEN and CDR2 is SYDVKM. This CDR3 is built from 14 residues. The junction had 1 base not matched to a gene; V was cut back by 0 bases and J by 3 bases. This chain's CDR3 is CASSLWDRVYEQYF. DNA of the CDR3: TGTGCCAGCAGTTTATGGGACAGGGTCTACGAGCAGTACTTC. Complete variable domain (other parts from reference TRBV28 and TRBJ2-7): DVKVTQSSRYLVKRTGEKVFLECVQDMDHENMFWYRQDPGLGLRLIYFSYDVKMKEKGDIPEGYSVSREKKERFSLILESASTNQTSMYLCASSLWDRVYEQYFGPGTRLTVT.

J is TRBJ2-1 and V is TRBV6-1; 8 bases match TRBD1. Trimming took 6 bases from V and 6 from J; bases not matched to a gene: 4. This CDR3 has 13 amino acids. Germline CDR1 is MNHNS and CDR2 is SASEGT. CDR3 bases: TGTGCCAGCAGACTGGACAGGGTCAATGAGCAGTTCTTC. It is translated as CASRLDRVNEQFF.

The chain carries TRBV19 and TRBJ2-2, with D possibly being TRBD1 (6 bases). The CDR3 is 13 residues long. Germline CDR1 reads LNHDA; CDR2 reads SQIVND (reference sequence). The CDR3 nucleotides read TGTGCGATAAAACAGGGACGAACCGGGGAGCTGTTTTTT. Translated: CAIKQGRTGELFF.

The genes are TRBV5-1 and TRBJ2-4, with 8 bases aligning to TRBD1. The CDR3 sequence is 14 residues long. CDR1 and CDR2 from the germline V gene are SGHRS and YFSETQ. V lost 4 bases and J lost 5; bases outside the gene matches: 5. CDR3 region: CASSLAGGQNIQYF. The CDR3 DNA sequence: TGCGCCAGCAGCCTCGCAGGGGGCCAAAACATTCAGTACTTC.

This clone was seen only a few times. The chain joins TRBV6-6 to TRBJ2-3, with TRBD2 identical over 8 bases. The CDR3 contains 16 residues. Losses at the gene ends were 4 bases for V and 1 base for J; bases not matched to a gene: 7. CDR1 is MNHNY, CDR2 SVGAGI, per germline (reference sequence). The chain's CDR3 is CASSSIGRGGTDTQYF. The CDR3 DNA reads TGTGCCAGCAGTTCCATTGGGCGGGGGGGCACAGATACGCAGTATTTT.

Comments on this clone: The sample contains more than one DNA sequence encoding this CDR3. The V and J genes are TRBV5-1 and TRBJ1-1, with D tentatively TRBD1 (6 bases). V lost 4 bases and J 1 base, leaving 11 bases between the germline ends. The CDR3 is made up of 14 amino acids. Germline CDR1 is SGHRS and CDR2 is YFSETQ. As DNA, the CDR3 is TGCGCCAGCAGCCCGGACAGATCGAACACTGAAGCTTTCTTT. Translated: CASSPDRSNTEAFF.

The V call is TRBV15, the J call TRBJ1-1; D is unresolved. CDR1 and CDR2 from the germline V gene are LNHNV and YYDKDF (reference sequence). Trimming removed 0 bases from V and 3 bases from J, with 11 bases in between. The CDR3 is 15 residues long. CDR3 coding DNA: TGTGCCACCAGCAGAGATGGCCAGATGGACACTGAAGCTTTCTTT. Translated, it gives CATSRDGQMDTEAFF.

J is TRBJ2-3 and V is TRBV7-2, with 7 positions matching TRBD2. V was pared by 2 bases and J by 2 bases, with 7 bases of the junction left unmatched. Germline CDR1 and CDR2: SGHTA and FQGNSA. The CDR3 has 16 residues. DNA of the CDR3: TGTGCCAGCAGCTTACAGGGCGGGAGACCCACAGATACGCAGTATTTT. Protein: CASSLQGGRPTDTQYF.

This clone has only a few counts. The rearrangement uses TRBV5-1 and TRBJ2-2; D gene unclear. The germline gives CDR1 SGHRS, CDR2 YFSETQ. Trimming pared 4 bases from V and 2 bases from J, leaving 0 bases between. The length of the CDR3 is 11 residues. The CDR3 loop is CASSNTGELFF. The CDR3 DNA reads TGCGCCAGCAGCAACACCGGGGAGCTGTTTTTT.

The V gene is TRBV29-1, the J gene TRBJ2-1; no clear D. The length of the CDR3 is 10 residues. Germline V gene sequence: CDR1 SQVTM, CDR2 ANQGSEA. V lost 0 bases and J 10 bases, leaving 4 bases between the germline ends. The CDR3 DNA is TGCAGCGTTGAAGATATCGAGCAGTTCTTC. Translation: CSVEDIEQFF.